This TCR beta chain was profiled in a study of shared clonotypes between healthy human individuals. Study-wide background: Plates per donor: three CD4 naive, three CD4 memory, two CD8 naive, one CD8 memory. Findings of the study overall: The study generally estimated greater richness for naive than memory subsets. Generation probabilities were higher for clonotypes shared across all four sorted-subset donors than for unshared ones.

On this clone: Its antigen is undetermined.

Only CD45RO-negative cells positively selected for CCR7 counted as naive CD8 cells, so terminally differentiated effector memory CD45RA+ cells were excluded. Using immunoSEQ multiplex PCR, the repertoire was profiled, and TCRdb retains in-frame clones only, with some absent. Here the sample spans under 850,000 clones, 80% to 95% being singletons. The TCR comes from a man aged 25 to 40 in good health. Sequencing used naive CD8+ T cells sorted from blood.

This CDR3 is CASSPGQGLTYEQYF. In DNA form, the CDR3 reads TGTGCCAGCTCACCGGGGCAGGGCCTTACCTACGAGCAGTACTTC. The chain is built from TRBV18 and TRBJ2-7, with D tentatively TRBD1 (5 bases). The CDR3 has 15 residues. The V end lost 3 bases, the J end lost 2 bases, and 14 bases lay between the germline ends. Germline CDR1 and CDR2: KGHSH and LQKENI.